This passage covers 26 T cell receptor beta chains from one sample sequenced in a study of CD8+CD57+ T cells in acquired aplastic anemia. Patients selected for sequencing had displayed CD8+CD57+ cell expansion by flow cytometry. Profiling of TCR beta VDJ combinations and CDR3 sequences used genomic DNA as template. TCRdb reanalysed the reads using MiXCR and keeps one entry per CDR3 protein. This table holds about 150,000 distinct CDR3 sequences, about 50% found once. The sequenced material came from sorted CD4+, CD8+, or CD8+CD57+ T cells (not recorded which) from PBMCs. The receptors stem from a human donor with aplastic anemia.

The chain carries TRBV2 and TRBJ1-4, with 8 bases aligning to TRBD1. The CDR3 loop spans 14 amino acids. Trimming took 8 bases from V and 6 from J; bases not matched to a gene: 8. The germline CDR1 and CDR2 sequences are SNHLY and FYNNEI. CDR3 DNA: TGTGCCAGCTCCATCGGACAGGGTCATGAAAAACTGTTTTTT. It specifies CASSIGQGHEKLFF.

V is TRBV20-1 and J is TRBJ2-5; TRBD2 is a possible D gene (6 bases). CDR1 and CDR2 (germline): DFQATT, SNEGSKA (reference sequence). V lost 8 bases to trimming and J lost 5 bases, with 24 bases between them. This CDR3 comprises 15 residues. This CDR3 is CSPGTHESLRETQYF. CDR3 sequence (DNA): TGCAGTCCAGGGACTCACGAAAGCCTCAGGGAGACCCAGTACTTC.

The V gene is TRBV7-9, the J gene TRBJ2-7, with 12 bases that match TRBD1. Germline V CDR1 and CDR2: SEHNR, FQNEAQ (reference sequence). The CDR3 is 19 amino acids. V gave up 4 bases and J gave up 4 bases; unmatched junction bases: 17. The CDR3 DNA follows: TGTGCCAGCAGCTCACCGGGACAGGGGGCAATACGGGCTATGTACGAGCAGTACTTC. Its protein product is CASSSPGQGAIRAMYEQYF. Full variable domain (missing parts from reference TRBV7-9 and TRBJ2-7): DTGVSQNPRHKITKRGQNVTFRCDPISEHNRLYWYRQTLGQGPEFLTYFQNEAQLEKSRLLSDRFSAERPKGSFSTLEIQRTEQGDSAMYLCASSSPGQGAIRAMYEQYFGPGTRLTVT.

The CDR3 loop reads CAISEGTTEAEAFF. CDR3 coding DNA: TGTGCCATCAGTGAGGGAACGACAGAGGCTGAAGCTTTCTTT. The V gene is TRBV10-3, the J gene TRBJ1-1; D might be TRBD1 (5 bases). Deletions cut 2 bases from V and 6 bases from J, with 13 bases between. Germline lookup yields CDR1 ENHRY and CDR2 SYGVKD. The CDR3 consists of 14 residues.

This clonotype was counted once. The rearrangement links TRBV19 to TRBJ2-5; 9 bases line up with TRBD1. CDR3 length: 14 amino acids. The V segment lost 3 bases and the J segment 5 bases; nucleotides outside the gene matches: 4. CDR1 is LNHDA, CDR2 SQIVND, per germline (reference sequence). CDR3 nucleotide sequence: TGTGCCAGTAGTATCGACAGGGGGGGGGAGACCCAGTACTTC. Translating gives CASSIDRGGETQYF.

The chain joins TRBV15 to TRBJ1-1; D might be TRBD1 (6 bases). CDR3 length: 15 residues. From germline, CDR1 is LNHNV and CDR2 YYDKDF (reference sequence). V was trimmed by 7 bases and J by 0 bases, leaving 15 bases between them. CDR3 nucleotide sequence: TGTGCCACCAAATTGGGGGGCGGAATGAACACTGAAGCTTTCTTT. Translation gives CATKLGGGMNTEAFF.

The table lists this clonotype with a few counts. The rearrangement links TRBV15 to TRBJ2-7; 7 bases line up with TRBD2. This CDR3 has 14 amino acids. Germline V CDR1 and CDR2: LNHNV, YYDKDF (reference sequence). The V segment lost 0 bases and the J segment 6 bases; nucleotides outside the gene matches: 5. The CDR3 DNA follows: TGTGCCACCAGCAGAGAGGGGGGAGGGCGCGAGCAGTACTTC. It translates to CATSREGGGREQYF.

This chain uses TRBV24-1 with TRBJ2-3; D is unclear. Trimming cost V 3 bases and J 2 bases, with 5 bases left between them. The CDR3 loop spans 13 amino acids. The germline V gene has CDR1 KGHDR and CDR2 SFDVKD. The CDR3 nucleotides are TGTGCCACCAGTGATCCCCCCACAGATACGCAGTATTTT. Translation: CATSDPPTDTQYF.

Points on this clonotype: The junction differs from germline at one of its ends, possibly a read error. The gene calls are TRBV19 and TRBJ2-7; the match to TRBD1 covers 9 bases. This CDR3 contains 15 residues. Germline V gene lookup returns CDR1 LNHDA and CDR2 SQIVND (reference sequence). CDR3 nucleotide sequence: TGTGCTAGTAGTACCGCGGGACAGGGCTCCTACGAGCAGTACTTC. It is translated as CASSTAGQGSYEQYF.

This rearrangement joins TRBV6-4 to TRBJ2-1; D tentatively reads TRBD1 or TRBD2 (6 bases each). This CDR3 spans 13 amino acids. With 6 bases removed from V and 11 bases from J, the gap between germline ends came to 17 bases. From germline, CDR1 is MRHNA and CDR2 SNTAGT. CDR3 DNA sequence: TGTGCCAGCAGGGGGTCGGGGGCCTGGCAGCAGTTCTTC. The encoded protein is CASRGSGAWQQFF.

The V gene is TRBV11-1, the J gene TRBJ2-5, with D perhaps matching TRBD1 (6 bases). This CDR3 is 14 amino acids long. V was pared by 1 base and J by 5 bases, with 11 bases between. Germline V gene data show CDR1 as SGHAT and CDR2 as FQDESV (reference sequence). The CDR3 coding sequence is TGTGCCAGCAGCTTAGGTTGGGGGCAGGAGACCCAGTACTTC. Amino acids: CASSLGWGQETQYF.

In this sample, this clonotype turned up many times. The chain joins TRBV6-1 to TRBJ2-7; 7 bases align to TRBD2. V dropped 4 bases and J dropped 2; count of bases not matched to a gene: 8. This CDR3 has 15 amino acids. Germline CDR1 and CDR2: MNHNS and SASEGT. The DNA for the CDR3 is TGTGCCAGCAGTGGCCACCTGGGGGGGACCTACGAGCAGTACTTC. Amino acid sequence: CASSGHLGGTYEQYF.

This clonotype was seen at least ten times. V usage is TRBV5-6 and J usage is TRBJ2-7; 8 bases line up with TRBD1. This CDR3 has 14 residues. The ends lost 4 bases at V and 0 bases at J; junction bases unmatched: 3. Germline values: CDR1 SGHDT, CDR2 YYEEEE. The CDR3, as DNA: TGTGCCAGCAGCCCAGGGGGCGTCTCCTACGAGCAGTACTTC. It specifies CASSPGGVSYEQYF.

The table lists this clonotype with a count of one. The V call is TRBV5-5, the J call TRBJ1-4, with D maybe TRBD1 (5 bases). The CDR3 length is 14 residues. Between the trimmed V and J ends, which lost 4 bases and 8 bases, there was a span of 15 bases. In germline, CDR1 is SGHKS, CDR2 YYEKEE (reference sequence). In DNA, the CDR3 is TGTGCCAGCAGCCAAAGCTTACCAGGGGAAAAACTGTTTTTT. Residues: CASSQSLPGEKLFF.

This clonotype was seen more than once but under ten times. J is TRBJ1-1 and V is TRBV19, with D uncertain. V was cut by 3 bases and J by 4 bases, with 12 bases left in between. Germline V gene data show CDR1 as LNHDA and CDR2 as SQIVND (reference sequence). The CDR3 is 14 residues long. The CDR3 coding sequence is TGTGCCAGTAGTATTGGATGGTTCAGCACTGAAGCTTTCTTT. As protein: CASSIGWFSTEAFF.

This chain connects TRBV7-8 to TRBJ1-1; maybe TRBD1 (5 bases). Looked up from germline, CDR1 is SGHVS and CDR2 is FQNEAQ. This CDR3 comprises 12 residues. V lost 4 bases and J lost 3, with 6 bases in between. The CDR3 protein is CASSWDYTEAFF. Written as DNA, the CDR3 is TGTGCCAGCAGCTGGGACTACACTGAAGCTTTCTTT.

The chain joins TRBV7-9 to TRBJ2-7; TRBD1 is a possible D gene (6 bases). Trimming shortened V by 5 bases and J by 6 bases, and 11 bases separated the two germline ends. CDR3 size: 12 residues. Per the germline V gene, CDR1 is SEHNR and CDR2 is FQNEAQ (reference sequence). CDR3 DNA sequence: TGTGCCAGCAGCCCCCAGGGGACCGAGCAGTACTTC. It encodes CASSPQGTEQYF.

This clonotype appeared many times. The V and J genes are TRBV12-3 or TRBV12-4 and TRBJ2-1; D is uncertain. V dropped 2 bases and J dropped 2 bases, with 7 bases sitting between them. The CDR3 loop spans 14 amino acids. The CDR3, as DNA: TGTGCCAGCAGTTTACCTAGTACCTACAATGAGCAGTTCTTC. The encoded protein is CASSLPSTYNEQFF.

This clonotype has just a few counts. The chain links TRBV20-1 to TRBJ1-2; D is uncertain. Germline CDR1 reads DFQATT; CDR2 reads SNEGSKA (reference sequence). V was trimmed by 2 bases and J by 8 bases, leaving 6 bases between them. This CDR3 is 10 amino acids long. Here the CDR3 reads CSARHGGYTF. The CDR3 region has the DNA TGCAGTGCTAGACATGGAGGCTACACCTTC.

The J gene is TRBJ1-3, the V gene TRBV19, with no clear D. The CDR3 loop spans 14 amino acids. Deletions cut 10 bases from V and 0 bases from J, with 13 bases between. The germline V gene has CDR1 LNHDA and CDR2 SQIVND (reference sequence). The CDR3 DNA follows: TGTGCCACAAGGCCCTCGCGCTCTGGAAACACCATATATTTT. Its translation is CATRPSRSGNTIYF.

The chain links TRBV6-4 to TRBJ2-1; 10 positions agree with TRBD2. The CDR3 consists of 14 residues. Germline CDR1 MRHNA, CDR2 SNTAGT. J gave up 8 bases and V 2 bases, and 3 bases lay outside the gene matches. CDR3 loop: CASSDSGGAHEQFF. In DNA, the CDR3 is TGTGCCAGCAGTGACAGCGGGGGGGCCCATGAGCAGTTCTTC.

This clonotype was counted many times. The V gene is TRBV5-1, the J gene TRBJ2-7; D is possibly TRBD1 or TRBD2 (6 bases each). The CDR3 loop spans 15 amino acids. Trimming took 4 bases from V and 5 from J, leaving 19 bases between them. The germline gives CDR1 SGHRS, CDR2 YFSETQ. For the CDR3, the DNA is TGCGCCAGCAGCCGCGAGGGGGGTCCACTCCACGAGCAGTACTTC. Its translation: CASSREGGPLHEQYF.

Regarding this clonotype: An end of the junction differs from the germline gene, which may be a read error. The chain uses TRBV2 and TRBJ1-2; D gene uncertain. Per germline, CDR1 SNHLY and CDR2 FYNNEI. This CDR3 region has 10 residues. The CDR3 spells CASSEVRPDF. Here the CDR3 DNA reads TGTGCCAGCAGTGAGGTCAGGCCCGACTTC.

This clonotype has only one observation. An end of the junction differs from the germline gene, which may be a read error. The CDR3 region is CSTRGAGRYVYEQYF. The CDR3 bases are TGCAGTACTAGAGGGGCGGGAAGGTACGTCTACGAGCAGTACTTC. The chain joins TRBV20-1 to TRBJ2-7; possibly TRBD2 for D (6 bases). Germline V gives CDR1 DFQATT, CDR2 SNEGSKA (reference sequence). The CDR3 contains 15 residues.

This clonotype has only one observation. CDR3 residues: CASSLVAGTTYEQYF. The CDR3, as DNA: TGTGCCAGCAGCTTAGTGGCAGGGACCACCTACGAGCAGTACTTC. The chain joins TRBV7-6 to TRBJ2-7; D could derive from TRBD1 or TRBD2 (5 bases each). Germline assignment: CDR1 SGHVS and CDR2 FNYEAQ. The CDR3 length is 15 residues. The V and J ends lost 1 base and 2 bases respectively, with 12 bases between them.

This clonotype appeared many times. The chain uses TRBV27 and TRBJ2-7; 7 bases map to TRBD2. V dropped 4 bases and J dropped 4; count of bases not matched to a gene: 4. Looked up from germline, CDR1 is MNHEY and CDR2 is SMNVEV (reference sequence). The length of the CDR3 is 13 residues. CDR3 DNA: TGTGCCAGCAGTTCCAGAGCGGGGTACGAGCAGTACTTC. This encodes CASSSRAGYEQYF.